Below, 30 T cell receptor beta chains from the same sample are listed, as sequenced in a study of tumor-infiltrating lymphocytes in oesophageal squamous cell carcinoma. TCRdb re-called the PCR reads through MiXCR, storing one row per CDR3 protein. The table lists more than 15,000 distinct CDR3 sequences, around two fifths of them singletons. Sequencing used normal esophageal tissue next to the tumor. The source of these receptors is a male donor with esophageal squamous cell carcinoma.

Note on this clonotype: Since the CDR3 does not end with the conserved phenylalanine or tryptophan, this likely comes from a read error. The DNA is left out, because the CDR3 cannot be placed on it with certainty; the CDR3 is given as TCRdb lists it. The chain carries TRBV7-2 and TRBJ2-6; TRBD1 was called by the table and not checked on the DNA. The germline gives CDR1 SGHTA, CDR2 FQGNSA. Ends included, the CDR3 has 15 residues. CDR3 residues: CASGPLQGGIQYFGA.

This clonotype was counted only a few times. Without the conserved terminal phenylalanine or tryptophan, this CDR3 likely stems from a read error. The DNA is left out, because the CDR3 cannot be placed on it with certainty; the CDR3 is given as TCRdb lists it. J is TRBJ2-5 and V is TRBV7-2; the table's D call of TRBD2 was not tested on the DNA. The germline gives CDR1 SGHTA, CDR2 FQGNSA. Including both end residues, the CDR3 is 17 amino acids long. The CDR3 sequence is CASSNYRRTNYGYTFGS.

This rearrangement joins TRBV6-5 to TRBJ2-5, with TRBD1 as a possible D gene (6 bases). With the DNA end fitting TRBJ2-1 better, the J assignment may be wrong. The germline V gene has CDR1 MNHEY and CDR2 SVGAGI. The CDR3 is 15 amino acids. Written as DNA, the CDR3 is TGTGCCAGCAGTTACTCAAACAGGGCGGGCAATGAGCAGTTCTTC. It encodes CASSYSNRAGNEQFF.

This clonotype was counted a few times. The chain employs TRBV7-2 and TRBJ2-7; 10 bases align to TRBD1. The better agreement between TRBJ2-1 and the DNA end casts doubt on the J call. CDR3 length: 15 amino acids. The germline V gene encodes CDR1 SGHTA and CDR2 FQGNSA. The CDR3 DNA follows: TGTGCCAGCAGCGGAGGGACAGGGGTTCGGGGGACCCAGTTCTTC. Translated: CASSGGTGVRGTQFF.

The CDR3 reads CASSLFSGSETQYF. The CDR3 nucleotides read TGTGCCAGTAGCCTCTTTAGCGGGAGTGAGACCCAGTACTTC. V gene TRBV19 combines with J gene TRBJ2-3; 9 bases are a match to TRBD2. The J call may be in error: the DNA end matches TRBJ2-5 better. CDR1 and CDR2 from the germline V gene are LNHDA and SQIVND (reference sequence). The CDR3 has 14 residues.

This clonotype was recorded many times. The chain carries TRBV5-1 and TRBJ2-2, with 9 bases aligning to TRBD1. V gave up 6 bases and J gave up 0 bases; unmatched junction bases: 6. This CDR3 contains 16 residues. Germline V gene data show CDR1 as SGHRS and CDR2 as YFSETQ. CDR3: CASNDRGTANTGELFF. The CDR3 nucleotides are TGCGCCAGCAACGACAGGGGGACCGCGAACACCGGGGAGCTGTTTTTT.

This clonotype has ten or more counts. The chain employs TRBV7-6 and TRBJ2-1, with 7 bases lining up with TRBD1. Trimming removed 3 bases from V and 5 bases from J; junction bases left unmatched: 1. There are 13 residues in the CDR3. Germline V gene data show CDR1 as SGHVS and CDR2 as FNYEAQ. The CDR3 here is CASSFDRDNEQFF. The CDR3, as DNA: TGTGCCAGCAGCTTCGACAGGGACAATGAGCAGTTCTTC.

The CDR3 protein is CASSISGIGFRSGANVLTF. CDR3 sequence (DNA): TGTGCCAGCAGCATTAGCGGGATAGGCTTCCGATCCGGGGCCAACGTCCTGACTTTC. V usage is TRBV7-2 and J usage is TRBJ2-6, with TRBD2 matching over 8 bases. With 5 bases clipped from V and 4 bases from J, the junction kept 16 bases outside the gene matches. This CDR3 region has 19 residues. Germline values: CDR1 SGHTA, CDR2 FQGNSA.

The gene calls are TRBV7-6 and TRBJ1-1; D tentatively reads TRBD1 or TRBD2 (5 bases each). The DNA end is a closer match to TRBJ2-1, so the J assignment may be wrong. CDR3 size: 13 residues. Germline lookup yields CDR1 SGHVS and CDR2 FNYEAQ. CDR3: CASSRGQRGEQFF. The CDR3 DNA follows: TGTGCCAGCAGTCGAGGGCAAAGGGGTGAGCAGTTCTTC.

The chain links TRBV7-2 to TRBJ1-2; D ambiguous. From germline, CDR1 is SGHTA and CDR2 FQGNSA. Trimming left V 1 base short and J 2 bases short, with 8 bases between. This CDR3 has 14 amino acids. CDR3 in DNA: TGTGCCAGCAGCTTAGTTTGGACGAACTATGGCTACACCTTC. It encodes CASSLVWTNYGYTF.

This clonotype was detected ten times or more. V and J are TRBV11-2 and TRBJ2-7; 8 bases map to TRBD2. Germline CDR1 SGHAT, CDR2 FQNNGV. V lost 8 bases, J lost 7 bases, and 13 bases stayed unmatched. The CDR3 spans 14 residues. The CDR3, as DNA: TGTGCCAGCCTAAGCGGGAGCGGGTACAATGAGCAGTACTTC. Translated, it gives CASLSGSGYNEQYF.

This clonotype occurred many times. The V gene is TRBV7-9, the J gene TRBJ2-1; weak D call: TRBD1 (6 bases). With the DNA end fitting TRBJ2-7 better, the J assignment may be wrong. The CDR3 contains 14 residues. Germline V gene sequence: CDR1 SEHNR, CDR2 FQNEAQ (reference sequence). The CDR3 coding sequence is TGTGCCAGCAGCCACCGGGACACCCTCGCCGAGCAGTACTTC. Translated, it gives CASSHRDTLAEQYF.

The table lists this clonotype with many counts. The rearrangement links TRBV5-6 to TRBJ2-3; a possible D gene is TRBD1 (5 bases). Trimming pared 4 bases from V and 5 bases from J, leaving 11 bases between. Germline CDR1 is SGHDT and CDR2 is YYEEEE. This CDR3 comprises 13 residues. The CDR3 DNA reads TGTGCCAGCAGCCTGGGGCCTCAAGATACGCAGTATTTT. This gives the protein CASSLGPQDTQYF.

The sample holds many counts of this clonotype. V and J are TRBV5-1 and TRBJ2-7; 13 bases line up with TRBD2. This CDR3 spans 15 amino acids. Germline V CDR1 and CDR2: SGHRS, YFSETQ. With V trimmed by 4 bases and J by 9 bases, 10 bases remained unmatched. The CDR3 sequence is CASSPPGLAGVRQYF. The CDR3 region has the DNA TGCGCCAGCAGCCCCCCTGGACTAGCGGGAGTACGGCAGTACTTC.

The chain has TRBV7-2 and TRBJ2-1, with TRBD2 identical over 12 bases. The end of the DNA is better explained by TRBJ2-7, so the J call may be wrong. Germline CDR1 is SGHTA and CDR2 is FQGNSA. CDR3 length: 19 residues. Here the CDR3 DNA reads TGTGCCAGCAGCTACCTAGCGGGAGGGCAACGGAGCTCCTACAATGAGCAGTACTTC. This gives the protein CASSYLAGGQRSSYNEQYF.

The rearrangement uses TRBV19 and TRBJ2-7, with D uncertain. Trimming shortened V by 2 bases and J by 3 bases, and 11 bases separated the two germline ends. Germline V CDR1 and CDR2: LNHDA, SQIVND (reference sequence). This CDR3 has 14 residues. The CDR3 region is CASSIPGRNYEQYF. The CDR3 DNA follows: TGTGCCAGTAGTATACCGGGCAGGAACTACGAGCAGTACTTC. Drawing the rest from reference TRBV19 and TRBJ2-7, the complete variable domain is DGGITQSPKYLFRKEGQNVTLSCEQNLNHDAMYWYRQDPGQGLRLIYYSQIVNDFQKGDIAEGYSVSREKKESFPLTVTSAQKNPTAFYLCASSIPGRNYEQYFGPGTRLTVT.

This rearrangement joins TRBV27 to TRBJ2-3, with 7 bases lining up with TRBD1. The J call may be wrong; the DNA end is better matched by TRBJ2-1. Germline CDR1 and CDR2: MNHEY and SMNVEV (reference sequence). The CDR3 spans 16 residues. The CDR3 DNA is TGTGCCAGCAGACCAGGGACAGCCAGAATATACAATGAGCAGTTCTTC. It specifies CASRPGTARIYNEQFF.

This clonotype was recorded a few times. The V call is TRBV7-3, the J call TRBJ2-1; a possible D gene is TRBD1 (5 bases). Germline V gives CDR1 SGHTA, CDR2 FQGTGA. V was clipped by 5 bases and J by 5 bases, with 22 bases between them. The CDR3 is made up of 17 amino acids. CDR3 DNA sequence: TGTGCCAGCAGCCCAAAGGGGCCACCGACAGAGAACAATGAGCAGTTCTTC. Protein: CASSPKGPPTENNEQFF.

This clonotype is categorized as medium-sized. This clone may be a read error of a much larger clone one base away. V usage is TRBV10-3 and J usage is TRBJ2-7, with 14 bases matching TRBD2. Germline V lookup: CDR1 ENHRY, CDR2 SYGVKD. Germline trimming cut 6 bases from V and 7 bases from J; bases unmatched to any gene: 14. This CDR3 contains 17 residues. The CDR3 is CAIRPGLAGALDNEQYF. DNA for the CDR3: TGTGCCATCAGACCGGGACTAGCGGGAGCCCTTGACAATGAGCAGTACTTC.

With regard to this clonotype: The junction departs from the called germline gene at one end, perhaps through a read error. This chain links TRBV7-2 with TRBJ2-3; D not resolved. This CDR3 comprises 14 residues. In germline, CDR1 is SGHTA, CDR2 FQGNSA. In nucleotides, the CDR3 is TGTGCCAGCAGCTTAGATGGTAGCAGAGATACGCAGTATTTT. Protein sequence: CASSLDGSRDTQYF. Full variable domain (missing parts from reference TRBV7-2 and TRBJ2-3): GAGVSQSPSNKVTEKGKDVELRCDPISGHTALYWYRQSLGQGLEFLIYFQGNSAPDKSGLPSDRFSAERTGGSVSTLTIQRTQQEDSAVYLCASSLDGSRDTQYFGPGTRLTVL.

Within the sample, this clonotype is medium-sized (0.01 to 0.1%). V gene TRBV11-2 combines with J gene TRBJ1-4; TRBD1 aligns across 9 bases. The CDR3 runs to 14 residues. Germline-derived CDR1 and CDR2 are SGHAT and FQNNGV. J gave up 7 bases and V 1 base, and 1 base lay outside the gene matches. CDR3 in amino acids: CASSLGTGVEKLFF. The CDR3, as DNA: TGTGCCAGCAGCTTAGGGACAGGGGTTGAAAAACTGTTTTTT. Looking up the rest from reference TRBV11-2 and TRBJ1-4 gives the full variable domain: EAGVAQSPRYKIIEKRQSVAFWCNPISGHATLYWYQQILGQGPKLLIQFQNNGVVDDSQLPKDRFSAERLKGVDSTLKIQPAKLEDSAVYLCASSLGTGVEKLFFGSGTQLSVL.

This clonotype was counted many times. The V and J genes are TRBV5-6 and TRBJ1-5, with D hard to call. Germline V lookup: CDR1 SGHDT, CDR2 YYEEEE. Trimming removed 1 base at V and 1 base at J, with 3 bases between. This CDR3 is built from 13 residues. The CDR3 bases are TGTGCCAGCAGCTTGTGGAGCAATCAGCCCCAGCATTTT. This encodes CASSLWSNQPQHF.

The chain couples TRBV27 to TRBJ2-3; tentative D call: TRBD2 (5 bases). The CDR3 has 15 residues. The V and J ends lost 1 base and 14 bases respectively, with 22 bases between them. The germline CDR1 and CDR2 sequences are MNHEY and SMNVEV (reference sequence). The CDR3 DNA reads TGTGCCAGCAGTTTATATGTCAGAAACACCGGGGAGCTGTATTTT. Translation: CASSLYVRNTGELYF.

The chain joins TRBV7-6 to TRBJ1-2; no reliable D call. The CDR3 extends over 16 amino acids. The ends were cut back, 5 bases at V and 6 bases at J, with 22 bases in the middle. Germline values: CDR1 SGHVS, CDR2 FNYEAQ. CDR3 amino acids: CASSIIGVTPQDGYTF. CDR3 in DNA: TGTGCCAGCAGCATAATAGGTGTCACGCCACAAGATGGCTACACCTTC.

V usage is TRBV9 and J usage is TRBJ2-1, with D possibly TRBD2 on 5 matching bases. The germline gives CDR1 SGDLS, CDR2 YYNGEE. CDR3 size: 16 residues. V dropped 3 bases and J dropped 2 bases, with 15 bases sitting between them. The CDR3 sequence is CASSASLAAAYNEQFF. DNA of the CDR3: TGTGCCAGCAGCGCGTCTCTAGCCGCCGCCTACAATGAGCAGTTCTTC.

This clonotype came up a few times. The J gene is TRBJ2-1, the V gene TRBV11-2; 7 positions match TRBD1. The J call is uncertain, as TRBJ2-7 better fits the DNA end. The CDR3 extends over 13 amino acids. Per germline, CDR1 SGHAT and CDR2 FQNNGV. CDR3 in amino acids: CASRHTGVYEQYF. The CDR3 nucleotides read TGTGCCAGCAGGCATACAGGGGTCTACGAGCAGTACTTC.

CDR3 in amino acids: CASSNSGGRSYNEQFF. CDR3 sequence (DNA): TGTGCCAGCAGCAATAGCGGGGGGCGGTCCTACAATGAGCAGTTCTTC. The V call is TRBV6-1, the J call TRBJ2-1, with 10 bases fitting TRBD2. The trim removed 6 bases at V and 1 base at J, leaving 6 bases unmatched. This CDR3 contains 16 residues. Germline V gives CDR1 MNHNS, CDR2 SASEGT.

On this clonotype itself: No conserved phenylalanine or tryptophan is present at the end of the CDR3, so a read error is the likely explanation. Because the CDR3's place on the DNA is in doubt, the DNA is left out and the CDR3 is given as listed by TCRdb. The J gene is TRBJ2-3, the V gene TRBV7-2; the table's D call of TRBD2 was not tested on the DNA. A total of 16 residues make up the CDR3, ends included. Germline V CDR1 and CDR2: SGHTA, FQGNSA. The CDR3 sequence: CASSLGDSRNEQFFGS.

As for this clonotype: Since no conserved phenylalanine or tryptophan closes the CDR3, a read error is the likely cause. No DNA is shown, since the ends of the CDR3 on it are uncertain; the CDR3 is the one TCRdb lists. The chain links TRBV7-6 to TRBJ2-3; no check of the table's D call, TRBD1, against the DNA was made. The CDR3 is 15 amino acids long, termini counted. Germline loops: CDR1 SGHVS, CDR2 FNYEAQ. The CDR3 loop is CASSTGTINEQFFGP.

A few counts support this clonotype. A read error may explain this, as a much larger clone is one base away. J is TRBJ2-5 and V is TRBV5-1, with D perhaps matching TRBD2 (5 bases). Trimming removed 0 bases at V and 11 bases at J, with 11 bases between. The CDR3 contains 12 residues. Germline values: CDR1 SGHRS, CDR2 YFSETQ. The DNA for the CDR3 is TGCGCCAGCAGCTTGGAAGTTAGGGAGCAGTACTTC. It translates to CASSLEVREQYF.